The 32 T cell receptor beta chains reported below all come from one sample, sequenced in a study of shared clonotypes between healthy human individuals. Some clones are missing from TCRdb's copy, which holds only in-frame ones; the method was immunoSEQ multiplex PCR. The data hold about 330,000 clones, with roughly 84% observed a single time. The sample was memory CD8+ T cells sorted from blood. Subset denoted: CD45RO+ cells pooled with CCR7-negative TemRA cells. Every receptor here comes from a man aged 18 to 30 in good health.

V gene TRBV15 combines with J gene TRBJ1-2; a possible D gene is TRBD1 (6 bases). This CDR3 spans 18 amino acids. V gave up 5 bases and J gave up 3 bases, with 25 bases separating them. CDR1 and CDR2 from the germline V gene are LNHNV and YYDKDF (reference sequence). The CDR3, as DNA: TGTGCCACCAGCGCGGGGGCTTTTTGGATCGCAGGGGACTATGGCTACACCTTC. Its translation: CATSAGAFWIAGDYGYTF.

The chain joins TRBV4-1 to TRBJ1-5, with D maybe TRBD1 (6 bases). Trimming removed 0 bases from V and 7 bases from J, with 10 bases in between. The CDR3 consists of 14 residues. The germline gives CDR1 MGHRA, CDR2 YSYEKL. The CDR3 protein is CASSQDRGPQPQHF. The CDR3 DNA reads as TGCGCCAGCAGCCAAGACAGGGGACCACAGCCCCAGCATTTT.

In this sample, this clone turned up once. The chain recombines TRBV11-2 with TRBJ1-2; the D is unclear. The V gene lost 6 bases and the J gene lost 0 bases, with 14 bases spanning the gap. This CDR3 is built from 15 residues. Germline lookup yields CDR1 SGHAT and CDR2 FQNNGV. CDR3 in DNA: TGTGCCAGCAGTCCTGGAGACGGTTCTAACTATGGCTACACCTTC. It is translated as CASSPGDGSNYGYTF.

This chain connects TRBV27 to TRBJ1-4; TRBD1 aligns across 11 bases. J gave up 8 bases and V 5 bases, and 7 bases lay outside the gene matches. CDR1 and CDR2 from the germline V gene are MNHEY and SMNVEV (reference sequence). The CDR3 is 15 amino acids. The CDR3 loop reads CASSTWTGGEEKLFF. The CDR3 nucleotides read TGTGCCAGCAGTACGTGGACAGGGGGCGAGGAAAAACTGTTTTTT.

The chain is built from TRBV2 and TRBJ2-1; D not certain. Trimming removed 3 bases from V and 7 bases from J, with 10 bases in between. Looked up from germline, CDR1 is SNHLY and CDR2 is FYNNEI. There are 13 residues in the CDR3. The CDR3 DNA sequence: TGTGCCAGCAGTGAGGTTAGCTCGAATGAGCAGTTCTTC. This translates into CASSEVSSNEQFF.

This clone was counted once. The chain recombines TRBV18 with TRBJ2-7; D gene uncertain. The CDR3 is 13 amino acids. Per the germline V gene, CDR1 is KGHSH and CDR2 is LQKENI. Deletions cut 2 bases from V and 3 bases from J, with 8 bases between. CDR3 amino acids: CASSPSTHYEQYF. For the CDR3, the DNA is TGTGCCAGCTCACCATCGACCCACTACGAGCAGTACTTC.

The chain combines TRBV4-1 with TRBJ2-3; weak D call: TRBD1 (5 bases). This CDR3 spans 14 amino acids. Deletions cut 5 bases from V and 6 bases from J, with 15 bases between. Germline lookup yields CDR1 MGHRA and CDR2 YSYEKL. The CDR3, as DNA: TGCGCCAGCAGCGTACGCCAGGGTTGGGATACGCAGTATTTT. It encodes CASSVRQGWDTQYF.

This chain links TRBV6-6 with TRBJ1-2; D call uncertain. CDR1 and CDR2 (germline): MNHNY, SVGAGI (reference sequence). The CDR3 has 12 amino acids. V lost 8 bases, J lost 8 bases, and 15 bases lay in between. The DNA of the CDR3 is TGTGCCAGCCCTCCGGGTAGGCGCGGCTACACCTTC. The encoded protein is CASPPGRRGYTF.

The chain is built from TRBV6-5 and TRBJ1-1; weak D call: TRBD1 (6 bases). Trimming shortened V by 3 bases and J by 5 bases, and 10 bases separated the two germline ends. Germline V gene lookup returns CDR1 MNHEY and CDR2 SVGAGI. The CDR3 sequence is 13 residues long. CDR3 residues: CASSYTGLTEAFF. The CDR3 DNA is TGTGCCAGCAGTTATACAGGGCTTACTGAAGCTTTCTTT.

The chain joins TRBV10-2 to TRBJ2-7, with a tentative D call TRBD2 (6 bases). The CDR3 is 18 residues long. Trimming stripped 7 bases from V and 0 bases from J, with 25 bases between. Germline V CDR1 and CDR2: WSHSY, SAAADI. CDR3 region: CASTERYFSPEGSYEQYF. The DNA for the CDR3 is TGCGCCAGCACCGAACGGTACTTCTCACCGGAGGGCTCCTACGAGCAGTACTTC.

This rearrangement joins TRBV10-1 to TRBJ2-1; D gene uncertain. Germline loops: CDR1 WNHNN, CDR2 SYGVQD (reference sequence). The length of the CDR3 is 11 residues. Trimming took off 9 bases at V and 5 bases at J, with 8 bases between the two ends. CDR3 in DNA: TGCGCCAGGACCTGGGACAATGAGCAGTTCTTC. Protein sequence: CARTWDNEQFF.

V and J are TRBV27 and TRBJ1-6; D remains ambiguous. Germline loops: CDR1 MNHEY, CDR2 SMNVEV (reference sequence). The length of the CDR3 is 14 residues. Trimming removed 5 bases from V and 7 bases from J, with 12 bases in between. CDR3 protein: CASSRGSLNSPLHF. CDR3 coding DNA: TGTGCCAGCAGTCGAGGTAGTTTAAATTCACCCCTCCACTTT.

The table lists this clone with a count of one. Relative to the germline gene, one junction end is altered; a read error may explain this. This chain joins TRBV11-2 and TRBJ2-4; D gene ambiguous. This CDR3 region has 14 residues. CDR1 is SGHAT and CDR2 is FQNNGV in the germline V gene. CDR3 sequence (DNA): TGTGCCAGCAGCCTAGACACGGTTGGATACATTCAGTACTTC. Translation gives CASSLDTVGYIQYF.

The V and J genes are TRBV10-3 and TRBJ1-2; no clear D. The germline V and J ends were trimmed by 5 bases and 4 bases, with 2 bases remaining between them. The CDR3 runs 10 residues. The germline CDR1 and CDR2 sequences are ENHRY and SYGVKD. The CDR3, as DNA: TGTGCCATCAGTTTCTATGGCTACACCTTC. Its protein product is CAISFYGYTF.

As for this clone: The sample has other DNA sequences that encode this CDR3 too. In DNA form, the CDR3 reads TGCGCCAGCAGCCTGGGTGGGGCTAGCACAGATACGCAGTATTTT. Residues: CASSLGGASTDTQYF. This chain uses TRBV5-1 with TRBJ2-3; D might be TRBD1 (5 bases). V lost 4 bases and J 0 bases, leaving 12 bases between the germline ends. Germline V CDR1 and CDR2: SGHRS, YFSETQ. This CDR3 is 15 amino acids long.

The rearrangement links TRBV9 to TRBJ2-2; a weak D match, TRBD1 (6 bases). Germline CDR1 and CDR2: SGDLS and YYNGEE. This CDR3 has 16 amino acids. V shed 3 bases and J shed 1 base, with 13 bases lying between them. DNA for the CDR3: TGTGCCAGCAGCGCGTATTTGGGACAGAACACCGGGGAGCTGTTTTTT. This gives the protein CASSAYLGQNTGELFF.

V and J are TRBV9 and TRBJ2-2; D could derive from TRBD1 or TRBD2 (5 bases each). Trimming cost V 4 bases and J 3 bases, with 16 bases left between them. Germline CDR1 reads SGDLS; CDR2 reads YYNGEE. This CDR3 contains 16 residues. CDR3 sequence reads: CASSPTGLSYTGELFF. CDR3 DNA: TGTGCCAGCAGCCCGACGGGGCTGTCGTACACCGGGGAGCTGTTTTTT. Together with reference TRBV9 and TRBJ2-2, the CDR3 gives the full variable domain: DSGVTQTPKHLITATGQRVTLRCSPRSGDLSVYWYQQSLDQGLQFLIQYYNGEERAKGNILERFSAQQFPDLHSELNLSSLELGDSALYFCASSPTGLSYTGELFFGEGSRLTVL.

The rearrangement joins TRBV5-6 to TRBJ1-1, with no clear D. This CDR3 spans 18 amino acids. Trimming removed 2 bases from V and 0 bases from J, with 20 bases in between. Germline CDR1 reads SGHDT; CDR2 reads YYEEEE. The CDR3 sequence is CASSFGPRLTALNTEAFF. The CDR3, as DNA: TGTGCCAGCAGCTTTGGACCGAGGTTAACAGCACTGAACACTGAAGCTTTCTTT.

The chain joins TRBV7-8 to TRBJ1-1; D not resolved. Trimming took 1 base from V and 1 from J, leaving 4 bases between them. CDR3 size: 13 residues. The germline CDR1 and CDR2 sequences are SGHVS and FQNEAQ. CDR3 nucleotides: TGTGCCAGCAGCTTAGGAGAGAACACTGAAGCTTTCTTT. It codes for CASSLGENTEAFF. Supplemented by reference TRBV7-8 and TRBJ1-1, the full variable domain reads GAGVSQSPRYKVAKRGQDVALRCDPISGHVSLFWYQQALGQGPEFLTYFQNEAQLDKSGLPSDRFFAERPEGSVSTLKIQRTQQEDSAVYLCASSLGENTEAFFGQGTRLTVV.

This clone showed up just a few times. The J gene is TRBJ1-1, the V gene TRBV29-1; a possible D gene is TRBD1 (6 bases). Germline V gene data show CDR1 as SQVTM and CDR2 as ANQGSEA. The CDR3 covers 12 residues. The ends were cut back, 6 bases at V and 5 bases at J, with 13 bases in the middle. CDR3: CSVGYTGTEAFF. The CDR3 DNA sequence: TGCAGCGTAGGGTACACAGGGACTGAAGCTTTCTTT.

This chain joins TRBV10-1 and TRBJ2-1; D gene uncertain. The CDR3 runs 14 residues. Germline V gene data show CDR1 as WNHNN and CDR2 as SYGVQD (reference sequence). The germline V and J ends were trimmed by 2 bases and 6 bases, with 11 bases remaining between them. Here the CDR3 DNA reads TGCGCCAGCAGTGAGACCGAAGGACCCAATGAGCAGTTCTTC. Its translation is CASSETEGPNEQFF.

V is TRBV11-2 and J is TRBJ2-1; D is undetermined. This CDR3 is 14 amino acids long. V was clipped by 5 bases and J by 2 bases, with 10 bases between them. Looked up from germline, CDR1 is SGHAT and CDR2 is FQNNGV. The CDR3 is CASSPSDAYNEQFF. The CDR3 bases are TGTGCCAGCAGCCCCTCAGATGCCTACAATGAGCAGTTCTTC.

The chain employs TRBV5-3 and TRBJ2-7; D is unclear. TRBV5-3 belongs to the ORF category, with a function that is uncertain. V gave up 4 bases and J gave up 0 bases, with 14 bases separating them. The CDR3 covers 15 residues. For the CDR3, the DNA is TGTGCCAGAAGCAATAAAGAATCAAACTCCTACGAGCAGTACTTC. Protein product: CARSNKESNSYEQYF.

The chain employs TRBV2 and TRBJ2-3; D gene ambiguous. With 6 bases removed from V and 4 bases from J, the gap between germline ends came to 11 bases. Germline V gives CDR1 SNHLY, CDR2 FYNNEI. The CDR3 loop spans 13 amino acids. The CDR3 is CASRGAGADTQYF. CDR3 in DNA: TGTGCCAGCAGGGGCGCTGGGGCAGATACGCAGTATTTT. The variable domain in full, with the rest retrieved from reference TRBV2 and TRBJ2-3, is EPEVTQTPSHQVTQMGQEVILRCVPISNHLYFYWYRQILGQKVEFLVSFYNNEISEKSEIFDDQFSVERPDGSNFTLKIRSTKLEDSAMYFCASRGAGADTQYFGPGTRLTVL.

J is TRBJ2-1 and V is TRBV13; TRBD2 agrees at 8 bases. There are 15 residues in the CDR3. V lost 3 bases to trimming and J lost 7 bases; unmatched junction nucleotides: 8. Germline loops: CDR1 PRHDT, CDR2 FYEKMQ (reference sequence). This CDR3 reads CASSFNGRGWNEQFF. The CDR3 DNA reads TGTGCCAGCAGCTTTAACGGGAGGGGTTGGAATGAGCAGTTCTTC.

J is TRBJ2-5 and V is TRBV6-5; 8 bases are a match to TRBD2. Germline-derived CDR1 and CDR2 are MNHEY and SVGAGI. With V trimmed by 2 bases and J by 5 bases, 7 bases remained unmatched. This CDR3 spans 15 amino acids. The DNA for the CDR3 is TGTGCCAGCAGTTACGGAACAGCGGGAGTGGAGACCCAGTACTTC. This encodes CASSYGTAGVETQYF.

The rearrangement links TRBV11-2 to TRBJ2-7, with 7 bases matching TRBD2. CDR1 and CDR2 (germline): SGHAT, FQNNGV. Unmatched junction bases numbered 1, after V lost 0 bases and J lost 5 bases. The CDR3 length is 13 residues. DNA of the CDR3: TGTGCCAGCAGCTTAGAGCGGGAGAACGAGCAGTACTTC. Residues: CASSLERENEQYF.

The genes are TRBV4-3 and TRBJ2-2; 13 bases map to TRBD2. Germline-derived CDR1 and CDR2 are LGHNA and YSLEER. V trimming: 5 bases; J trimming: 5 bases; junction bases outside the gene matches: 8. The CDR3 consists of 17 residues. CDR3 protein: CASSMWTSGSETGELFF. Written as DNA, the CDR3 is TGCGCCAGCAGCATGTGGACTAGCGGGAGTGAGACCGGGGAGCTGTTTTTT.

CDR3 protein: CASSDPRQGQNYGYTF. CDR3 in DNA: TGTGCCAGCAGTGACCCTCGACAGGGGCAAAACTATGGCTACACCTTC. V and J are TRBV2 and TRBJ1-2; 8 nucleotides align to TRBD1. Germline trimming cut 3 bases from V and 2 bases from J; bases unmatched to any gene: 8. CDR3 length: 16 amino acids. The germline gives CDR1 SNHLY, CDR2 FYNNEI.

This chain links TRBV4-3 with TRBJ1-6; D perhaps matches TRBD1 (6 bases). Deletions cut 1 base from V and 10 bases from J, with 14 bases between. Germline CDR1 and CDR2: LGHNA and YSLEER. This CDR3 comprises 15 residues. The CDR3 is CASSQVVQGESPLHF. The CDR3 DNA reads TGCGCCAGCAGCCAAGTAGTACAGGGAGAATCACCCCTCCACTTT.

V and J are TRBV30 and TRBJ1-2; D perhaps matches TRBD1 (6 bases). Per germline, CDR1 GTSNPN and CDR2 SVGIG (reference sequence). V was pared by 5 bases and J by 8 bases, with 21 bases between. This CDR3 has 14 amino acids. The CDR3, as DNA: TGTGCCTGGTGGGCGGGTGGCAGGGGTATGGGCTACACCTTC. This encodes CAWWAGGRGMGYTF.

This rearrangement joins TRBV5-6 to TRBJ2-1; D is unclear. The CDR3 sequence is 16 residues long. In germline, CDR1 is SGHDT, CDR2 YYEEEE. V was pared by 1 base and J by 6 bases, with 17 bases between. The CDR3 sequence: CASSLPLYHAANEQFF. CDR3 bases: TGTGCCAGCAGCTTGCCCCTCTACCATGCGGCCAATGAGCAGTTCTTC.